This T cell receptor (beta chain) was sequenced for a study of ipilimumab plus nivolumab after autologous stem cell transplantation. Study-level background: Myeloma cases were transplant-naive high-risk or relapsed within 3 years post first autologous transplant.

Study observations and caveats: Authors suggest TCR repertoire, Treg phenotype and gut microbiota support further study.

Dosing: nivolumab 3 mg/kg IV, weeks 1, 4, 7, 10, then every two weeks to week 26. To note about this clone: Its specificity is unknown.

Produced via immunoSEQ multiplex PCR; TCRdb's table is partial and in-frame only. Of about 43,000 clones detected, nearly 90% appear once; the ten largest clones hold 0.88%. The V and J ends lost 2 bases and 0 bases, in that order; junction bases with no gene match: 5. Germline CDR1 and CDR2: SGHRS and YFSETQ. The CDR3 has 16 residues. This sequence originates from a male donor with multiple myeloma. The sample in question was PBMCs, obtained in a trial of ipilimumab plus nivolumab as post-transplant consolidation. The chain employs TRBV5-1 and TRBJ2-1; 7 positions match TRBD1. DNA for the CDR3: TGCGCCAGCAGCTTACAGGGGACCAACTCCTACAATGAGCAGTTCTTC. This codes for CASSLQGTNSYNEQFF.